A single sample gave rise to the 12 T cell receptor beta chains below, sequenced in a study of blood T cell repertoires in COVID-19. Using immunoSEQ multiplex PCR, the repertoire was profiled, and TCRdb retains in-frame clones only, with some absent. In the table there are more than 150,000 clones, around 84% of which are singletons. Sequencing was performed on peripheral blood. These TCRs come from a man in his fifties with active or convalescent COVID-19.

The CDR3 region has the DNA TGTGCCAGCAGCTCCCGGACAGGGGGCCATCAGCCCCAGCATTTT. This sequence encodes CASSSRTGGHQPQHF. The genes are TRBV7-8 and TRBJ1-5; 11 bases match TRBD1. The germline CDR1 and CDR2 sequences are SGHVS and FQNEAQ. The CDR3 contains 15 residues. Trimming cost V 4 bases and J 5 bases; bases outside gene matches: 4. The full variable domain, in which reference TRBV7-8 and TRBJ1-5 provide the parts outside the CDR3, is GAGVSQSPRYKVAKRGQDVALRCDPISGHVSLFWYQQALGQGPEFLTYFQNEAQLDKSGLPSDRFFAERPEGSVSTLKIQRTQQEDSAVYLCASSSRTGGHQPQHFGDGTRLSIL.

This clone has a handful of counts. The CDR3 DNA reads TGTGCCAGCAGCTTAAACTGGCTTACTACCGGGACAGACTACAATGAGCAGTTCTTC. Translating it yields CASSLNWLTTGTDYNEQFF. This rearrangement joins TRBV7-9 to TRBJ2-1; TRBD1 agrees at 7 bases. The V gene end was trimmed by 2 bases and the J gene end by 3 bases; junction bases not matched to a gene: 16. The germline CDR1 and CDR2 sequences are SEHNR and FQNEAQ (reference sequence). The CDR3 totals 19 residues. The entire variable domain, with the rest obtained from reference TRBV7-9 and TRBJ2-1, is as follows: DTGVSQNPRHKITKRGQNVTFRCDPISEHNRLYWYRQTLGQGPEFLTYFQNEAQLEKSRLLSDRFSAERPKGSFSTLEIQRTEQGDSAMYLCASSLNWLTTGTDYNEQFFGPGTRLTVL.

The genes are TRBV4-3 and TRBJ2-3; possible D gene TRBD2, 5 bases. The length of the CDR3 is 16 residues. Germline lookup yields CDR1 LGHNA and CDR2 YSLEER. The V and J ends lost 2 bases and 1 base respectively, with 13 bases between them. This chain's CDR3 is CASSQRTARGTDTQYF. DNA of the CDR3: TGCGCCAGCAGCCAAAGGACTGCCCGCGGCACAGATACGCAGTATTTT.

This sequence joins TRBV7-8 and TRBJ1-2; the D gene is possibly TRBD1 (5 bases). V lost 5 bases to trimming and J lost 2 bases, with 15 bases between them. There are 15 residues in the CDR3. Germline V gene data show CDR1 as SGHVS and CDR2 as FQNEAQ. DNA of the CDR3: TGTGCCAGCAGCCAAGATAGGGGCATGAACTATGGCTACACCTTC. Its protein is CASSQDRGMNYGYTF.

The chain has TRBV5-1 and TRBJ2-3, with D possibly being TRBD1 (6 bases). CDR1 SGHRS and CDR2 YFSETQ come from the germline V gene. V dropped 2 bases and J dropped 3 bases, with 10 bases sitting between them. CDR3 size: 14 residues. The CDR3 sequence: CASSFGGATDTQYF. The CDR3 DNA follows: TGCGCCAGCAGCTTTGGGGGCGCAACAGATACGCAGTATTTT.

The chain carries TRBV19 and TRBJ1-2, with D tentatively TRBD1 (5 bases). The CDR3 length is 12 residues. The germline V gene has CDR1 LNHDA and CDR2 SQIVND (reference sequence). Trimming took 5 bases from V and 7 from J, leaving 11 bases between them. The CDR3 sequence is CASSWIGAGYTF. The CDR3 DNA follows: TGTGCCAGTAGTTGGATAGGGGCTGGCTACACCTTC.

CDR3 nucleotide sequence: TGTGCCAGCAGCTCGTCGAGACTAGCGGAGGGTTATAGCACAGATACGCAGTATTTT. Translating gives CASSSSRLAEGYSTDTQYF. V and J are TRBV13 and TRBJ2-3, with 9 nucleotides matching TRBD2. This CDR3 comprises 19 residues. After removal of 4 bases from V and 0 bases from J, the junction contained 14 bases not matched to a gene. Germline-derived CDR1 and CDR2 are PRHDT and FYEKMQ (reference sequence).

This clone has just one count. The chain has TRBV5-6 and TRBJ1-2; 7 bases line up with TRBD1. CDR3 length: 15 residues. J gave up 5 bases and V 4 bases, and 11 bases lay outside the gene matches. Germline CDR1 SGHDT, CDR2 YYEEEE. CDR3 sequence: CASSPGTDFLYGYTF. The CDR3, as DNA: TGTGCCAGCAGCCCAGGGACAGATTTTCTATATGGCTACACCTTC.

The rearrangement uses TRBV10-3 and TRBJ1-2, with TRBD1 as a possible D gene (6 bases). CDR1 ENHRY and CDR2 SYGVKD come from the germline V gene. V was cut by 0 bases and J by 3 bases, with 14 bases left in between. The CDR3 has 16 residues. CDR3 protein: CAISESMGGRDYGYTF. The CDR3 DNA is TGTGCCATCAGTGAGTCCATGGGGGGGCGCGACTATGGCTACACCTTC.

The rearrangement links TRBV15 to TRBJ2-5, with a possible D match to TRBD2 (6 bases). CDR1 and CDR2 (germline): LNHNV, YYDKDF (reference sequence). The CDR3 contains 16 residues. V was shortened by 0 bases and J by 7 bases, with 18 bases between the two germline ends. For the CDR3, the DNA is TGTGCCACCAGCAGAGATCACGGGACTCTAGTAGGGACCCAGTACTTC. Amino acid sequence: CATSRDHGTLVGTQYF.

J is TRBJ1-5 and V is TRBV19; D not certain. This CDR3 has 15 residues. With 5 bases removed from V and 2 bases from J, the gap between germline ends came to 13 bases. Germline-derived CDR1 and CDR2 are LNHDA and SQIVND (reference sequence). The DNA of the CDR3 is TGTGCCAGTAGTCCCTTGGGCATGGGCAATCAGCCCCAGCATTTT. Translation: CASSPLGMGNQPQHF. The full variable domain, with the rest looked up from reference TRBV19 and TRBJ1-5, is DGGITQSPKYLFRKEGQNVTLSCEQNLNHDAMYWYRQDPGQGLRLIYYSQIVNDFQKGDIAEGYSVSREKKESFPLTVTSAQKNPTAFYLCASSPLGMGNQPQHFGDGTRLSIL.

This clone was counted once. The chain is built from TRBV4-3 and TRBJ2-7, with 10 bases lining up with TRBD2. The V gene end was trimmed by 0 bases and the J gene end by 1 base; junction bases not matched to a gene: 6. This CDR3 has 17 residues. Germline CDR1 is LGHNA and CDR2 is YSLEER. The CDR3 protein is CASSQEHLLAGSYEQYF. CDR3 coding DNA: TGCGCCAGCAGCCAAGAGCACCTACTAGCGGGATCCTACGAGCAGTACTTC.